A single sample is the source of the 32 T cell receptor beta chains below, sequenced in a study of T cell repertoires in ileal Crohn's disease. Sequenced by immunoSEQ multiplex PCR; TCRdb stores in-frame clones only, minus some. Among about 3,600 clones, approximately 91% were seen once, and the ten largest hold approximately 5.3%. Sequenced material: ileal tissue. Receptor source: an adult with Crohn's disease.

This chain uses TRBV11-1 with TRBJ1-4; 7 bases match TRBD1. Per germline, CDR1 SGHAT and CDR2 FQDESV (reference sequence). CDR3 length: 13 amino acids. J gave up 8 bases and V 4 bases, and 4 bases lay outside the gene matches. CDR3 protein: CASSSGQYEKLFF. The DNA for the CDR3 is TGTGCCAGCAGCTCGGGACAGTACGAAAAACTGTTTTTT.

This clone was counted a single time. This rearrangement joins TRBV5-4 to TRBJ2-5; 9 bases are shared with TRBD1. This CDR3 spans 15 amino acids. The germline V gene has CDR1 SGHNT and CDR2 YYREEE (reference sequence). Trimming removed 0 bases from V and 5 bases from J; junction bases left unmatched: 5. The CDR3 here is CASSLEGQGGETQYF. CDR3 sequence (DNA): TGTGCCAGCAGCTTGGAGGGACAGGGTGGGGAGACCCAGTACTTC.

CDR3 DNA sequence: TGTGCCAGGCCCCTGCAGTTCTTC. It codes for CARPLQFF. The rearrangement links TRBV6-5 to TRBJ2-1; D is unresolved. The V gene lost 9 bases and the J gene lost 12 bases, with 6 bases spanning the gap. The germline V gene encodes CDR1 MNHEY and CDR2 SVGAGI. The CDR3 loop spans 8 amino acids.

This chain links TRBV16 with TRBJ1-1; D unresolved. CDR1 KGHSY and CDR2 FQNENV come from the germline V gene. Trimming shortened V by 6 bases and J by 3 bases, and 11 bases separated the two germline ends. The CDR3 extends over 13 amino acids. CDR3 sequence (DNA): TGTGCCAGCAGGAGAAGGGCTGACACTGAAGCTTTCTTT. This encodes CASRRRADTEAFF.

The gene calls are TRBV6-5 and TRBJ2-1, with 8 bases fitting TRBD2. The CDR3 is 15 amino acids. With V trimmed by 7 bases and J by 4 bases, 9 bases remained unmatched. The germline V gene encodes CDR1 MNHEY and CDR2 SVGAGI. As DNA, the CDR3 is TGTGCCAGCACTCCTGACGGGGGGGGTTACAATGAGCAGTTCTTC. Its protein is CASTPDGGGYNEQFF.

The rearrangement links TRBV7-9 to TRBJ2-7; 7 bases are a match to TRBD1. Trimming took 4 bases from V and 3 from J; bases not matched to a gene: 6. The CDR3 totals 14 residues. Germline loops: CDR1 SEHNR, CDR2 FQNEAQ (reference sequence). The CDR3 nucleotides read TGTGCCAGCAGCTCGCAGGGGGTTAACTACGAGCAGTACTTC. It is translated as CASSSQGVNYEQYF.

There are a few counts of this clone. The chain employs TRBV28 and TRBJ2-1; TRBD2 aligns across 12 bases. With 2 bases clipped from V and 2 bases from J, the junction kept 1 base outside the gene matches. Per the germline V gene, CDR1 is MDHEN and CDR2 is SYDVKM. CDR3 length equals 16 residues. CDR3 sequence (DNA): TGTGCCAGCAGTTTACGGACTAGCGGGACCTACAATGAGCAGTTCTTC. Its translation: CASSLRTSGTYNEQFF.

This chain uses TRBV6-1 with TRBJ2-1, with 13 bases lining up with TRBD2. The CDR3 has 14 amino acids. V shed 5 bases and J 7 bases; nucleotides not matched to a gene: 2. Germline CDR1 is MNHNS and CDR2 is SASEGT. CDR3 residues: CASSLGLAGNEQFF. CDR3 DNA sequence: TGTGCCAGCAGTTTGGGACTAGCGGGAAATGAGCAGTTCTTC.

V and J are TRBV19 and TRBJ2-3, with 7 bases fitting TRBD1. After removal of 10 bases from V and 2 bases from J, the junction contained 12 bases not matched to a gene. CDR1 LNHDA and CDR2 SQIVND come from the germline V gene (reference sequence). This CDR3 is built from 15 residues. The CDR3 loop reads CATSDRPLNTDTQYF. The CDR3 DNA reads as TGTGCCACCTCGGACAGGCCTCTCAACACAGATACGCAGTATTTT.

The rearrangement links TRBV5-1 to TRBJ2-2, with 14 bases aligning to TRBD2. J was trimmed by 2 bases and V by 4 bases; bases with no gene match: 7. Looked up from germline, CDR1 is SGHRS and CDR2 is YFSETQ. This CDR3 spans 18 amino acids. The CDR3 spells CASSPMTSGRGNTGELFF. DNA for the CDR3: TGCGCCAGCAGCCCAATGACTAGCGGGAGGGGAAACACCGGGGAGCTGTTTTTT.

This chain connects TRBV5-5 to TRBJ1-6; tentative D call: TRBD1 (5 bases). This CDR3 has 15 residues. Trimming cost V 5 bases and J 7 bases, with 16 bases left between them. Germline values: CDR1 SGHKS, CDR2 YYEKEE (reference sequence). The CDR3 nucleotides are TGTGCCAGCAGACCGGGGGGGTCTGAGAATTCACCCCTCCACTTT. Translating gives CASRPGGSENSPLHF.

The table lists this clone with a few counts. The chain combines TRBV6-1 with TRBJ1-1, with D unclear. CDR1 is MNHNS, CDR2 SASEGT, per germline. The CDR3 consists of 14 residues. V gave up 0 bases and J gave up 1 base, with 6 bases separating them. CDR3 bases: TGTGCCAGCAGTGAAGCGGACGAGAACACTGAAGCTTTCTTT. Protein sequence: CASSEADENTEAFF.

The gene calls are TRBV18 and TRBJ1-4; D unresolved. CDR3 length: 16 residues. In germline, CDR1 is KGHSH, CDR2 LQKENI. V lost 2 bases and J lost 2, with 12 bases in between. CDR3 protein: CASSPIRVRTNEKLFF. The CDR3 nucleotides read TGTGCCAGCTCACCAATAAGGGTGAGGACTAATGAAAAACTGTTTTTT.

This chain links TRBV4-1 with TRBJ2-1, with D tentatively TRBD1 (6 bases). Germline V gene lookup returns CDR1 MGHRA and CDR2 YSYEKL. V was trimmed by 4 bases and J by 15 bases, leaving 16 bases between them. The CDR3 covers 12 residues. CDR3 nucleotides: TGCGCCAGCAGCCTAATCGGACAGCTACTGTTCTTC. Translating gives CASSLIGQLLFF.

This chain joins TRBV5-1 and TRBJ2-1; D not resolved. V dropped 2 bases and J dropped 7 bases, with 4 bases sitting between them. The germline V gene has CDR1 SGHRS and CDR2 YFSETQ. The CDR3 loop spans 11 amino acids. The DNA of the CDR3 is TGCGCCAGCAGCTTAGGGAATGAGCAGTTCTTC. Its protein product is CASSLGNEQFF.

The gene calls are TRBV27 and TRBJ1-2; D perhaps matches TRBD1 (5 bases). Per germline, CDR1 MNHEY and CDR2 SMNVEV (reference sequence). The CDR3 length is 17 residues. The V end was cut by 4 bases, the J end by 2 bases, with 20 bases between. CDR3 nucleotides: TGTGCCAGCAGTTCCCTCCGCCCGGGACGGAGAAACTATGGCTACACCTTC. Amino acids: CASSSLRPGRRNYGYTF.

The chain links TRBV11-3 to TRBJ2-2; TRBD2 matches 8 bases. The CDR3 consists of 16 residues. CDR1 is SGHNT and CDR2 is YENEEA in the germline V gene. V trimming: 1 base; J trimming: 5 bases; junction bases outside the gene matches: 6. The CDR3 spells CASSLVASGRTGELFF. CDR3 DNA: TGTGCCAGCAGCTTAGTAGCCAGCGGGAGAACCGGGGAGCTGTTTTTT.

The chain joins TRBV11-1 to TRBJ1-1; the D gene is possibly TRBD1 (5 bases). Germline V gene sequence: CDR1 SGHAT, CDR2 FQDESV (reference sequence). This CDR3 comprises 14 residues. Trimming removed 3 bases from V and 5 bases from J, with 13 bases in between. CDR3 in DNA: TGTGCCAGCAGCTTCGGTAGGGGTGGAACTGAAGCTTTCTTT. Amino acid sequence: CASSFGRGGTEAFF.

The DNA for the CDR3 is TGTGCCAGCAGCGTAGGGGGACAGGGTACCCCTAATGAAAAACTGTTTTTT. Its translation: CASSVGGQGTPNEKLFF. V gene TRBV9 combines with J gene TRBJ1-4, with TRBD1 matching over 9 bases. CDR3 length equals 17 residues. The trim removed 0 bases at V and 3 bases at J, leaving 6 bases unmatched. Germline CDR1 is SGDLS and CDR2 is YYNGEE.

This clone was recorded once. The chain carries TRBV4-1 and TRBJ2-7, with 7 bases aligning to TRBD1. After removal of 5 bases from V and 3 bases from J, the junction contained 4 bases not matched to a gene. The CDR3 runs 13 residues. Germline V gives CDR1 MGHRA, CDR2 YSYEKL. CDR3 DNA sequence: TGCGCCAGCAGCACAACAGGGGACTACGAGCAGTACTTC. It is translated as CASSTTGDYEQYF.

The gene calls are TRBV5-6 and TRBJ2-7; D is perhaps TRBD1 or TRBD2 (5 bases each). Trimming pared 2 bases from V and 0 bases from J, leaving 12 bases between. The CDR3 spans 15 residues. CDR1 and CDR2 from the germline V gene are SGHDT and YYEEEE. DNA of the CDR3: TGTGCCAGCAGCTTCCGGGGCACTCACTCCTACGAGCAGTACTTC. This sequence encodes CASSFRGTHSYEQYF.

The rearrangement links TRBV7-6 to TRBJ1-2; possibly TRBD1 for D (6 bases). CDR1 SGHVS and CDR2 FNYEAQ come from the germline V gene. The CDR3 is 13 amino acids. V was pared by 5 bases and J by 1 base, with 8 bases between. The CDR3 loop reads CASSRTVNYGYTF. The CDR3 nucleotides are TGTGCCAGCAGCCGGACAGTTAACTATGGCTACACCTTC.

This clone appeared a single time. The chain carries TRBV6-5 and TRBJ1-3, with 7 bases fitting TRBD1. In germline, CDR1 is MNHEY, CDR2 SVGAGI. Unmatched junction bases numbered 4, after V lost 2 bases and J lost 0 bases. CDR3 length: 16 residues. The CDR3 loop is CASSYNRGNSGNTIYF. In DNA, the CDR3 is TGTGCCAGCAGTTACAACAGGGGAAACTCTGGAAACACCATATATTTT.

V and J are TRBV5-1 and TRBJ2-2; 13 nucleotides match TRBD2. Trimming cost V 4 bases and J 5 bases; bases outside gene matches: 5. The CDR3 extends over 16 amino acids. Per germline, CDR1 SGHRS and CDR2 YFSETQ. The CDR3 nucleotides read TGCGCCAGCAGCCGGGGACTAGCGGGGTTGACCGGGGAGCTGTTTTTT. It is translated as CASSRGLAGLTGELFF.

CDR3 in amino acids: CTSSQDFAGTFSTDTQYF. The CDR3 DNA is TGCACCAGCAGCCAAGATTTCGCAGGCACCTTCAGCACAGATACGCAGTATTTT. The chain couples TRBV1 to TRBJ2-3; the table gives TRBD1 as D, unverified against the DNA. TRBV1 is tagged as a pseudogene. CDR3 length: 18 residues.

The rearrangement links TRBV29-1 to TRBJ2-7; D call uncertain. The CDR3 loop spans 12 amino acids. V lost 7 bases to trimming and J lost 0 bases, with 10 bases between them. Germline V gene sequence: CDR1 SQVTM, CDR2 ANQGSEA. The CDR3 nucleotides read TGCAGCGCCTCTCCCAACTCCTACGAGCAGTACTTC. Translated, it gives CSASPNSYEQYF.

The chain carries TRBV28 and TRBJ1-5; D may be TRBD1 (6 bases). The CDR3 consists of 14 residues. The germline V and J ends were trimmed by 2 bases and 7 bases, with 12 bases remaining between them. Looked up from germline, CDR1 is MDHEN and CDR2 is SYDVKM. In nucleotides, the CDR3 is TGTGCCAGCAGTTTACCTCAGGGGATACAGCCCCAGCATTTT. This encodes CASSLPQGIQPQHF.

The rearrangement uses TRBV15 and TRBJ2-3; D gene unclear. Trimming shortened V by 5 bases and J by 4 bases, and 7 bases separated the two germline ends. The CDR3 totals 12 residues. Germline-derived CDR1 and CDR2 are LNHNV and YYDKDF (reference sequence). The CDR3 sequence: CATSPRSDTQYF. The CDR3 nucleotides are TGTGCCACCAGCCCCAGATCAGATACGCAGTATTTT.

The chain combines TRBV19 with TRBJ2-4, with 13 bases matching TRBD2. With 5 bases clipped from V and 0 bases from J, the junction kept 22 bases outside the gene matches. Per the germline V gene, CDR1 is LNHDA and CDR2 is SQIVND (reference sequence). This CDR3 has 23 residues. CDR3 amino acids: CASSLRLAGGKSSPSLAKNIQYF. Here the CDR3 DNA reads TGTGCCAGTAGTCTTCGACTAGCGGGAGGCAAGAGCTCCCCCTCCTTAGCCAAAAACATTCAGTACTTC.

The CDR3 loop is CASSETSSYEQYF. In DNA, the CDR3 is TGTGCCAGCAGTGAAACTAGTAGCTACGAGCAGTACTTC. The chain has TRBV2 and TRBJ2-7; D perhaps matches TRBD2 (5 bases). Germline V gene sequence: CDR1 SNHLY, CDR2 FYNNEI. The CDR3 totals 13 residues. The ends were cut back, 2 bases at V and 3 bases at J, with 8 bases in the middle.

This clone was detected once. The rearrangement uses TRBV11-2 and TRBJ2-1, with D perhaps TRBD2 (6 bases). Germline V gene sequence: CDR1 SGHAT, CDR2 FQNNGV. The V and J ends lost 5 bases and 1 base respectively, with 12 bases between them. The CDR3 is made up of 15 amino acids. In DNA, the CDR3 is TGTGCCAGCAGCCAGACCGGGGGTTCCTACAATGAGCAGTTCTTC. This sequence encodes CASSQTGGSYNEQFF. The full variable domain, its missing parts supplied by reference TRBV11-2 and TRBJ2-1, is EAGVAQSPRYKIIEKRQSVAFWCNPISGHATLYWYQQILGQGPKLLIQFQNNGVVDDSQLPKDRFSAERLKGVDSTLKIQPAKLEDSAVYLCASSQTGGSYNEQFFGPGTRLTVL.

The chain recombines TRBV27 with TRBJ1-2, with 7 bases identical to TRBD1. The CDR3 loop spans 14 amino acids. The germline CDR1 and CDR2 sequences are MNHEY and SMNVEV (reference sequence). V dropped 3 bases and J dropped 5; count of bases not matched to a gene: 6. CDR3 region: CASSFRGTEYGYTF. DNA of the CDR3: TGTGCCAGCAGTTTCCGAGGGACAGAATATGGCTACACCTTC.